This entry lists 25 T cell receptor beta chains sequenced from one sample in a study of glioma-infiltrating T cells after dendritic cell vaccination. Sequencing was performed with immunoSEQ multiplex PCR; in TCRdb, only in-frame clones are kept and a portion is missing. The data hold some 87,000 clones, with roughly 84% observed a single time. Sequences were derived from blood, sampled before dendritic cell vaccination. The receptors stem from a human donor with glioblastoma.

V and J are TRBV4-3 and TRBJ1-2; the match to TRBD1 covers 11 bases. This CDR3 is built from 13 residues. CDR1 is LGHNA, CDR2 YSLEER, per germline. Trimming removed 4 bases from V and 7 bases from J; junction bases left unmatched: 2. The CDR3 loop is CASSPGQGAGYTF. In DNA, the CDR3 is TGCGCCAGCAGCCCCGGACAGGGGGCTGGCTACACCTTC.

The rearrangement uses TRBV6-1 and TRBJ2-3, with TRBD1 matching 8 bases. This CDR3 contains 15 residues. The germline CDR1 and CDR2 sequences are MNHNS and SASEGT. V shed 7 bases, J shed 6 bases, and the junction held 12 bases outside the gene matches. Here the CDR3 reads CASNKPGQVGDTQYF. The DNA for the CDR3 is TGTGCCAGCAATAAACCGGGACAGGTAGGGGATACGCAGTATTTT.

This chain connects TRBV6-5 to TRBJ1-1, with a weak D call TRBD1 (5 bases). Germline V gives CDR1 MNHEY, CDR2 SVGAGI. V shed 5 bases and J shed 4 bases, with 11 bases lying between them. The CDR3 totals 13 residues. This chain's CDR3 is CASSPPGGTEAFF. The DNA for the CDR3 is TGTGCCAGCAGTCCTCCCGGGGGCACTGAAGCTTTCTTT.

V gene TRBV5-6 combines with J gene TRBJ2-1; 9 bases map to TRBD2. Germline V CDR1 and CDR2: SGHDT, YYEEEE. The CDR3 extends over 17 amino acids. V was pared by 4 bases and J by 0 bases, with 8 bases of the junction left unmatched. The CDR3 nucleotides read TGTGCCAGCAGCCCATCTCTAGCGGGATCCTCCTACAATGAGCAGTTCTTC. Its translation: CASSPSLAGSSYNEQFF. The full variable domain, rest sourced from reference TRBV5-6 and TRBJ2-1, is DAGVTQSPTHLIKTRGQQVTLRCSPKSGHDTVSWYQQALGQGPQFIFQYYEEEERQRGNFPDRFSGHQFPNYSSELNVNALLLGDSALYLCASSPSLAGSSYNEQFFGPGTRLTVL.

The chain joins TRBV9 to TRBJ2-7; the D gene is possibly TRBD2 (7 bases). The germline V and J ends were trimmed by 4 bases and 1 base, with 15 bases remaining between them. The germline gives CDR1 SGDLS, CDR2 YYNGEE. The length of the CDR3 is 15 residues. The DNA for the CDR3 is TGTGCCAGCAGCCCACGGGGGGCCGATTCCTACGAGCAGTACTTC. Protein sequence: CASSPRGADSYEQYF.

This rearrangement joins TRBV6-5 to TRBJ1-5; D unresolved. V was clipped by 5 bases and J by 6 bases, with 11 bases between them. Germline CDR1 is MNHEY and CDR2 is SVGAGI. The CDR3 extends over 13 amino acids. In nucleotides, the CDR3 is TGTGCCAGCAGTCAAACTTTTAGTCAGCCCCAGCATTTT. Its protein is CASSQTFSQPQHF.

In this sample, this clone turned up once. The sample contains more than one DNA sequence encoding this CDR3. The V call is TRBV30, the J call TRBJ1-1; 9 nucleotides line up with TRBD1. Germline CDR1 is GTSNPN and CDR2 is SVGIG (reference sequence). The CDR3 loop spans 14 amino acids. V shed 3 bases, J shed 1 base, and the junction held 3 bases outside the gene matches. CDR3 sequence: CAWRGQGENTEAFF. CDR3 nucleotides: TGTGCCTGGAGGGGACAGGGAGAGAACACTGAAGCTTTCTTT.

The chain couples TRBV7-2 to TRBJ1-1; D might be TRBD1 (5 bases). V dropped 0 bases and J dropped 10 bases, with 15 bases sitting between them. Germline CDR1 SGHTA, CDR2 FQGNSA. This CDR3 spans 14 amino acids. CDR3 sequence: CASSLAAAGMGAFF. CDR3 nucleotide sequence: TGTGCCAGCAGCTTAGCGGCCGCAGGGATGGGAGCTTTCTTT. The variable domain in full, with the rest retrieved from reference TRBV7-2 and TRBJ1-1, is GAGVSQSPSNKVTEKGKDVELRCDPISGHTALYWYRQSLGQGLEFLIYFQGNSAPDKSGLPSDRFSAERTGGSVSTLTIQRTQQEDSAVYLCASSLAAAGMGAFFGQGTRLTVV.

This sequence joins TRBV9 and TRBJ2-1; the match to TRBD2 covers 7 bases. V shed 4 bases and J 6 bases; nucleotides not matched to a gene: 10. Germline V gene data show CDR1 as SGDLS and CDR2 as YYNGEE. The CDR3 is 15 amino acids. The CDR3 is CASSSGGTPANEQFF. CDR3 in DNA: TGTGCCAGCAGCTCCGGGGGGACTCCGGCCAATGAGCAGTTCTTC.

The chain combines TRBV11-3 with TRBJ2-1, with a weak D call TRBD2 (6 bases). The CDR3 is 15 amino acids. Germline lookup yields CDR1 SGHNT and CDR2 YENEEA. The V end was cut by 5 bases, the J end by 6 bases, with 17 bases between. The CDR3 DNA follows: TGTGCCAGCAGCCCTGTGGGGAGGCTGGGCAATGAGCAGTTCTTC. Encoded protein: CASSPVGRLGNEQFF.

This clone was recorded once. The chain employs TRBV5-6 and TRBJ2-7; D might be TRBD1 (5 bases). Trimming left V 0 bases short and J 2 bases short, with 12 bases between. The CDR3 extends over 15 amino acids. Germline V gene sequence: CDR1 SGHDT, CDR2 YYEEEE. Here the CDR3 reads CASSLGQGGTYEQYF. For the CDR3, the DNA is TGTGCCAGCAGCTTGGGTCAGGGCGGAACCTACGAGCAGTACTTC.

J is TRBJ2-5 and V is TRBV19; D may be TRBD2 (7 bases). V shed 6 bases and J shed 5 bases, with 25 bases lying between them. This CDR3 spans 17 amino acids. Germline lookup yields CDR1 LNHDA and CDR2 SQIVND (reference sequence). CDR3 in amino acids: CASSLRGRGSFGETQYF. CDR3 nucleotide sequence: TGTGCCAGTAGCCTCCGGGGGAGGGGGAGCTTTGGGGAGACCCAGTACTTC.

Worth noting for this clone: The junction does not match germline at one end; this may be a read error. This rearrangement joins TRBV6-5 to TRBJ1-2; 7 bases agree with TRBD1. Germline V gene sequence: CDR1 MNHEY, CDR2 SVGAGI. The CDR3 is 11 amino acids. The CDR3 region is CASSYLGQVSF. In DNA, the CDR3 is TGTGCCAGCAGTTACCTCGGACAGGTTTCCTTC.

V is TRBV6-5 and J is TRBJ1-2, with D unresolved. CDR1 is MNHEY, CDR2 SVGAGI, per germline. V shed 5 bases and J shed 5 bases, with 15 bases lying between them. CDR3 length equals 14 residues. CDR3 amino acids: CASSLRKGVYGYTF. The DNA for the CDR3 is TGTGCCAGCAGTCTTCGGAAGGGAGTTTATGGCTACACCTTC.

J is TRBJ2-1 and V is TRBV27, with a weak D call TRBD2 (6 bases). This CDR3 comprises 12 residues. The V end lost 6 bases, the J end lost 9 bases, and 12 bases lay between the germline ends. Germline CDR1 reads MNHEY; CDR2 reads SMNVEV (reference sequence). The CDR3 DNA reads TGTGCCAGCAGGGGACTGGGGGGTGAGCAGTTCTTC. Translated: CASRGLGGEQFF.

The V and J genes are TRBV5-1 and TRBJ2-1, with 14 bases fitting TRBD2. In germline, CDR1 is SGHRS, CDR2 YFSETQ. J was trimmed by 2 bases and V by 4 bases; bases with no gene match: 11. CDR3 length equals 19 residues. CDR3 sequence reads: CASSKPGTSGSRAYNEQFF. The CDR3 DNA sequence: TGCGCCAGCAGCAAACCCGGGACTAGCGGGAGTAGGGCCTACAATGAGCAGTTCTTC.

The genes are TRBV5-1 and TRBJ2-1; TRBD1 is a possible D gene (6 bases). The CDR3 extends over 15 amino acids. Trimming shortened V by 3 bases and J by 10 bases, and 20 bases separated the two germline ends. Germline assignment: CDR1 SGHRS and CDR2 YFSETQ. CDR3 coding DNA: TGCGCCAGCAGCTCCCTCCGGGACATCCTAAGGGAGCAGTTCTTC. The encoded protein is CASSSLRDILREQFF.

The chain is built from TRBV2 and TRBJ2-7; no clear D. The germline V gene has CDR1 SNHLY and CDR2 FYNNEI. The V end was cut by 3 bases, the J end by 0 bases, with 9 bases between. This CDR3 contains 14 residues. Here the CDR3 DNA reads TGTGCCAGCAGTGAGGGCAGCAGCTCCTACGAGCAGTACTTC. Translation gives CASSEGSSSYEQYF.

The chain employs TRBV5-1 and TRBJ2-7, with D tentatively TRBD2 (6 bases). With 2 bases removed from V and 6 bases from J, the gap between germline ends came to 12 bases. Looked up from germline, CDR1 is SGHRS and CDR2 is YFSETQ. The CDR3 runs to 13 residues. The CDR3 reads CASSFGGTREQYF. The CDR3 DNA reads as TGCGCCAGCAGCTTTGGGGGGACCCGCGAGCAGTACTTC. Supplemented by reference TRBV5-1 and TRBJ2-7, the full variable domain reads KAGVTQTPRYLIKTRGQQVTLSCSPISGHRSVSWYQQTPGQGLQFLFEYFSETQRNKGNFPGRFSGRQFSNSRSEMNVSTLELGDSALYLCASSFGGTREQYFGPGTRLTVT.

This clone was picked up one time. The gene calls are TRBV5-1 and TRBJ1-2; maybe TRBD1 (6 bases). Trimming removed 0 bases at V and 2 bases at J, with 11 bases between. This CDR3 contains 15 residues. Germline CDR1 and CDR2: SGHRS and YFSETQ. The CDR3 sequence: CASSLETGTNYGYTF. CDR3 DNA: TGCGCCAGCAGCTTGGAGACAGGCACAAACTATGGCTACACCTTC.

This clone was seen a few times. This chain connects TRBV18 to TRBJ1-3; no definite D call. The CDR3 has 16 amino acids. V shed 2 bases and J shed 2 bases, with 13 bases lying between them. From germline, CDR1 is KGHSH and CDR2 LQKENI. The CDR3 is CASSPESGTAGNTIYF. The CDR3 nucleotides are TGTGCCAGCTCACCAGAGTCGGGAACGGCTGGAAACACCATATATTTT. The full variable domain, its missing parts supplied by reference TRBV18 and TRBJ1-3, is NAGVMQNPRHLVRRRGQEARLRCSPMKGHSHVYWYRQLPEEGLKFMVYLQKENIIDESGMPKERFSAEFPKEGPSILRIQQVVRGDSAAYFCASSPESGTAGNTIYFGEGSWLTVV.

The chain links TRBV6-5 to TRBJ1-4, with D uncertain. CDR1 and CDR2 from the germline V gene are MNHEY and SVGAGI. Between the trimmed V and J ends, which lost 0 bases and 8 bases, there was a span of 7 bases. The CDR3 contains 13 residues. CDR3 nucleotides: TGTGCCAGCAGTTACTCGGCCGAAGAAAAACTGTTTTTT. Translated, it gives CASSYSAEEKLFF.

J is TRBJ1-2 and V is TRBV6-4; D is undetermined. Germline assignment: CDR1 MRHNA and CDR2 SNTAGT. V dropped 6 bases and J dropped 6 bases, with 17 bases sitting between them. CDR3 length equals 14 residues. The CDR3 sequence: CASSETELADGYTF. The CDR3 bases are TGTGCCAGCAGCGAGACTGAACTGGCAGATGGCTACACCTTC.

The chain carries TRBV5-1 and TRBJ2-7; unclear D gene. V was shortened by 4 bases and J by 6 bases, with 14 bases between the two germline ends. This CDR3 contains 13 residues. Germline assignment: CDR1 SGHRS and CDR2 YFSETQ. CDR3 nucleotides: TGCGCCAGCAGCCGGATTACACGCGGCGAGCAGTACTTC. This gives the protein CASSRITRGEQYF.

CDR3 DNA: TGCGCCAGCAGCCAAGACGATCGGAATGAGCAGTTCTTC. Translation gives CASSQDDRNEQFF. The chain is built from TRBV4-1 and TRBJ2-1, with D unresolved. Germline lookup yields CDR1 MGHRA and CDR2 YSYEKL. The CDR3 contains 13 residues. Between the trimmed V and J ends, which lost 0 bases and 7 bases, there was a span of 7 bases.